This T cell receptor (beta chain) was observed in a study of T cells in Graves' hyperthyroidism and ophthalmopathy. The TCR beta CDR3 regions underwent amplification using RNA transcripts as the source. An initial round of RT-PCR targeting the TCR CDR3 relied on the HTBI primer set. Each CDR3 protein gets one entry after TCRdb re-called the multiplex PCR reads with MiXCR. Of over 45,000 distinct CDR3 sequences in the sample, about half are singletons; the top ten hold about 9%. Orbital computed tomography and thyroid ultrasound, together with serum TRAb and thyroxine and clinical symptoms, were used for diagnoses. The sample was blood. The clonotype comes from a woman in her forties or fifties with Graves' ophthalmopathy.

The CDR3 spells CASSYGGGILSYEQYF. In DNA form, the CDR3 reads TGTGCCAGCAGTTACGGCGGAGGGATACTCTCCTACGAGCAGTACTTC. V usage is TRBV6-6 and J usage is TRBJ2-7, with D maybe TRBD2 (6 bases). Germline assignment: CDR1 MNHNY and CDR2 SVGAGI (reference sequence). V was trimmed by 2 bases and J by 0 bases, leaving 14 bases between them. The CDR3 runs 16 residues.